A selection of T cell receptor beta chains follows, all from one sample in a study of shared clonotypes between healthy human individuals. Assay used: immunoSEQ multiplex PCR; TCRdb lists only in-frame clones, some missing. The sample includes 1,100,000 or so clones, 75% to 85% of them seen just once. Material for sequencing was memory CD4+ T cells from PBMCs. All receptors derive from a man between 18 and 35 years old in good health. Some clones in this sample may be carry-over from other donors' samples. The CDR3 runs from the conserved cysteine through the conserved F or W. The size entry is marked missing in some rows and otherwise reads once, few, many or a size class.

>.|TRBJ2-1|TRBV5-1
CASSLGLPLYYNEQFF
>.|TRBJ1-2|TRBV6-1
CASGVGARGGYGYTF
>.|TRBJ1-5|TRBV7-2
CASSLAAVYSNQPQHF
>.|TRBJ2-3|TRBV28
CASSFGRTAIF
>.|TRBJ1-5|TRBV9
CASSVGSGSNQPQHF
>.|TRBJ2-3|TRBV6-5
CASSYGDRYTDTQYF
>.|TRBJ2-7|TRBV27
CASSSRRDRKYEQYF
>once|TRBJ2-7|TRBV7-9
CASSGVAGVTYEQYF
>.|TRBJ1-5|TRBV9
CASSVGDSFNQPQHF
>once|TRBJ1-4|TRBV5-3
CARSLGTGDYEKLFF
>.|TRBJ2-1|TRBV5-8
CASSLGLGQTYNEQFF
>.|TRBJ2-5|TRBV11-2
CASSPRAAGAETQYF
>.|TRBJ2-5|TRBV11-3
CASSLGLEETQYF
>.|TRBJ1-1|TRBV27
CASSLSRGNTEAFF
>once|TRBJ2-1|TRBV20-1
CSATRLNEQFF
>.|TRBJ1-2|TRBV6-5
CASSSTSTGNYGYTF
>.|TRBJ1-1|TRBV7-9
CASSLDSVNTEAFF
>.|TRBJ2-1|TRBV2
CASSAYNEQFF
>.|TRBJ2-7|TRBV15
CATSRAGSTVPYEQYF
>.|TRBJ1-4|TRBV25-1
CASSVGTTPGEKLFF
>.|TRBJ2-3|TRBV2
CASSWWAESTQYF
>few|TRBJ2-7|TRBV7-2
CASSKYGGHSPYEQYF
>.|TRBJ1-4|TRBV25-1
CASSEYLGQLEKLFF
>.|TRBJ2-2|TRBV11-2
CASMGRLNTGELFF
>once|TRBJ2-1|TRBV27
CASSLYGARRLEQFF
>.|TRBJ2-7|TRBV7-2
CASSLGGASGRYEQYF
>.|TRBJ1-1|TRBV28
CASRQGGTADFEAFF
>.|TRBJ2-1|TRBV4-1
CASSSSGTSGSGNEQFF
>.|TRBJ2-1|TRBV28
CASRPTGNEQFF
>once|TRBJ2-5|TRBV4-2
CASSRGQGGQETQYF
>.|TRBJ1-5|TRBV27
CASSFQARNQPQHF
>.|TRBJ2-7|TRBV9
CASSDPTGTGGYEQYF
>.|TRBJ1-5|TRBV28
CASLARGEGNQPQHF
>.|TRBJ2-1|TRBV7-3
CASSLGSNEQFF
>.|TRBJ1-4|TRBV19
CASRPQTEREKLFF
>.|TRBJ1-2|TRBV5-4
CASSSTGDYGYTF
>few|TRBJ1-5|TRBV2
CASSGTGHQPQHF
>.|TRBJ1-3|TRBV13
CASESPGKGPGNTIYF
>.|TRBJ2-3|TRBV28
CASAPENGFAQYF
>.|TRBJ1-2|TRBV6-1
CASSEDFGRGYGYTF
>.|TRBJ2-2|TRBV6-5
CASSLQGGTGELFF
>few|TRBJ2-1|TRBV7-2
CASSLLRLVRNEQFF
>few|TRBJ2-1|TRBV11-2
CASSLGLAGGTLSYNEQFF
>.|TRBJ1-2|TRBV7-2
CASSYRYEGYTF